This T cell receptor (beta chain) stems from a study of beta chain features in type 1 diabetes. Purity exceeded 98% in all sorted populations. As every portion of the isolated RNA was reverse transcribed, the sequencing read expressed TCRB transcripts. Clones were read by immunoSEQ multiplex PCR, and TCRdb kept only the in-frame ones, dropping some. This sample carries 120,000 to 150,000 clones, about 13% of them seen once, and the ten largest clones take around 1.2%. Trimming cost V 2 bases and J 3 bases, with 9 bases left between them. The germline V gene encodes CDR1 SGHAT and CDR2 FQNNGV. The CDR3 is 14 residues long. Overall study results and limits: Naive, central memory and Treg TCRB repertoires appeared more alike in patients than in healthy donors. Patients and controls would be equally affected if PCR favored shorter templates. Within each of all four CD4+ subsets, Type 1 diabetes patients had TCRB CDR3s that were moderately but significantly shorter.

Worth noting for this clone: Antigen specificity is unknown.

Source material: central memory CD4+ T cells from blood. The clonotype originates from a man younger than 35 with type 1 diabetes. This rearrangement joins TRBV11-2 to TRBJ2-3, with D hard to call. CDR3 residues: CASSLLQSTDTQYF. The CDR3 DNA reads TGTGCCAGCAGCTTACTACAGAGTACAGATACGCAGTATTTT.